Each of the 27 T cell receptor beta chains below was sequenced from the same sample in a study of ipilimumab plus nivolumab after autologous stem cell transplantation. TCRdb's table, derived via immunoSEQ multiplex PCR, lists solely in-frame clones and lacks some. The repertoire holds around 13,000 clones, with roughly 73% as singletons. The source material was PBMCs, sampled in a trial of ipilimumab plus nivolumab as post-transplant consolidation. These receptors came from a male donor with diffuse large B-cell lymphoma.

This clone is a singleton in its sample. This chain uses TRBV2 with TRBJ2-1; D unresolved. This CDR3 is 12 amino acids long. In germline, CDR1 is SNHLY, CDR2 FYNNEI. V was trimmed by 9 bases and J by 7 bases, leaving 13 bases between them. This chain's CDR3 is CASGPTANEQFF. The CDR3 DNA follows: TGTGCCAGTGGTCCCACAGCAAATGAGCAGTTCTTC.

In this sample, this clone is medium-sized (0.01 to 0.1%). The chain carries TRBV18 and TRBJ2-5; 10 nucleotides line up with TRBD2. In germline, CDR1 is KGHSH, CDR2 LQKENI. The CDR3 extends over 13 amino acids. Germline trimming cut 4 bases from V and 4 bases from J; bases unmatched to any gene: 0. CDR3 protein: CASSRLAGETQYF. In DNA, the CDR3 is TGTGCCAGCTCACGACTAGCGGGAGAGACCCAGTACTTC.

Within the sample, this clone is large. The gene calls are TRBV30 and TRBJ1-1, with D perhaps matching TRBD1 (5 bases). Germline V lookup: CDR1 GTSNPN, CDR2 SVGIG (reference sequence). CDR3 length equals 14 residues. V was pared by 5 bases and J by 6 bases, with 19 bases between. CDR3 region: CAWGLGGVGSEAFF. DNA for the CDR3: TGTGCCTGGGGACTTGGAGGGGTAGGTTCTGAAGCTTTCTTT.

The chain joins TRBV5-8 to TRBJ1-2; D is unresolved. V shed 6 bases and J shed 6 bases, with 18 bases lying between them. The CDR3 totals 14 residues. Germline loops: CDR1 SGHTS, CDR2 YDEGEE. The CDR3: CASTPSPGLDGYTF. In DNA, the CDR3 is TGTGCCAGCACTCCATCCCCGGGTTTGGATGGCTACACCTTC.

The genes are TRBV29-1 and TRBJ2-1; maybe TRBD2 (6 bases). This CDR3 spans 13 amino acids. Per germline, CDR1 SQVTM and CDR2 ANQGSEA. V was shortened by 0 bases and J by 9 bases, with 12 bases between the two germline ends. CDR3 sequence (DNA): TGCAGCGTTGAAGAGACTAGTTTAGGTGAGCAGTTCTTC. This gives the protein CSVEETSLGEQFF.

The chain combines TRBV9 with TRBJ1-1; D is unclear. V was cut by 7 bases and J by 0 bases, with 10 bases left in between. Germline V gene sequence: CDR1 SGDLS, CDR2 YYNGEE. The CDR3 length is 13 residues. The CDR3 region is CASGPMMNTEAFF. DNA of the CDR3: TGTGCCAGCGGCCCGATGATGAACACTGAAGCTTTCTTT.

The rearrangement uses TRBV13 and TRBJ2-5; TRBD2 is a possible D gene (6 bases). The CDR3 extends over 16 amino acids. Trimming removed 5 bases at V and 5 bases at J, with 21 bases between. CDR1 is PRHDT and CDR2 is FYEKMQ in the germline V gene (reference sequence). CDR3 loop: CASSRTTPTGGETQYF. In nucleotides, the CDR3 is TGTGCCAGCAGCCGAACTACTCCTACTGGGGGGGAGACCCAGTACTTC.

This clone has just one count. This sequence joins TRBV6-1 and TRBJ2-2; 9 nucleotides line up with TRBD1. CDR1 and CDR2 (germline): MNHNS, SASEGT. The CDR3 contains 17 residues. The J segment lost 4 bases and the V segment lost 1 base, leaving 7 bases of the junction unmatched. DNA for the CDR3: TGTGCCAGCAGTGAAGAGGGGACAGGGTATACCACCGGGGAGCTGTTTTTT. This sequence encodes CASSEEGTGYTTGELFF.

This clone was seen more than once but under ten times. The DNA for the CDR3 is TGTGCCAGCTCACCAGCATCTACAGGGTTTCAGCCCCAGCATTTT. As protein: CASSPASTGFQPQHF. The chain combines TRBV18 with TRBJ1-5; D perhaps matches TRBD1 (6 bases). The CDR3 is 15 residues long. Germline CDR1 reads KGHSH; CDR2 reads LQKENI. The germline V and J ends were trimmed by 2 bases and 6 bases, with 14 bases remaining between them.

V gene TRBV19 combines with J gene TRBJ1-6; D is ambiguous. Looked up from germline, CDR1 is LNHDA and CDR2 is SQIVND (reference sequence). The germline V and J ends were trimmed by 7 bases and 6 bases, with 13 bases remaining between them. This CDR3 has 14 residues. The CDR3 sequence is CASNRGTGNSPLHF. The CDR3 region has the DNA TGTGCCAGTAACCGGGGAACGGGTAATTCACCCCTCCACTTT.

This chain connects TRBV28 to TRBJ1-2, with D unclear. Between the trimmed V and J ends, which lost 7 bases and 3 bases, there was a span of 15 bases. Germline CDR1 is MDHEN and CDR2 is SYDVKM. The CDR3 contains 14 residues. In DNA form, the CDR3 reads TGTGCCAGCACCATTGAGGGTGGCGACTATGGCTACACCTTC. It is translated as CASTIEGGDYGYTF.

This clone was seen just once. The V and J genes are TRBV5-4 and TRBJ2-2; perhaps TRBD1 as D (5 bases). V was shortened by 4 bases and J by 5 bases, with 18 bases between the two germline ends. The germline V gene has CDR1 SGHNT and CDR2 YYREEE (reference sequence). The CDR3 is 16 amino acids. CDR3 coding DNA: TGTGCCAGCAGCGGACAAGTGTTTACCCCTACCGGGGAGCTGTTTTTT. Translated: CASSGQVFTPTGELFF.

The chain links TRBV5-1 to TRBJ1-5, with D hard to call. The CDR3 runs to 15 residues. V was clipped by 0 bases and J by 5 bases, with 12 bases between them. Germline V gene sequence: CDR1 SGHRS, CDR2 YFSETQ. The CDR3 here is CASSLAGFSYQPQHF. CDR3 nucleotides: TGCGCCAGCAGCTTGGCTGGGTTTTCCTATCAGCCCCAGCATTTT.

This clone was seen a handful of times. The V call is TRBV7-9, the J call TRBJ2-1, with TRBD1 matching over 8 bases. CDR1 SEHNR and CDR2 FQNEAQ come from the germline V gene (reference sequence). CDR3 length equals 14 residues. The V segment lost 3 bases and the J segment 8 bases; nucleotides outside the gene matches: 6. The CDR3 here is CASSLIQGGYEQFF. The DNA of the CDR3 is TGTGCCAGCAGCTTGATACAGGGGGGATATGAGCAGTTCTTC.

The chain couples TRBV27 to TRBJ1-2, with D hard to call. The CDR3 contains 15 residues. V shed 5 bases and J shed 5 bases, with 18 bases lying between them. CDR1 is MNHEY and CDR2 is SMNVEV in the germline V gene (reference sequence). The CDR3 nucleotides read TGTGCCAGCAGTCCCGGACCGGAATATGGGTATGGCTACACCTTC. Its translation is CASSPGPEYGYGYTF.

The chain carries TRBV9 and TRBJ1-1; D is unresolved. Germline V gene data show CDR1 as SGDLS and CDR2 as YYNGEE. The CDR3 contains 14 residues. V lost 0 bases, J lost 9 bases, and 15 bases lay in between. The CDR3 here is CASSVDIGRRQAFF. The CDR3 DNA reads as TGTGCCAGCAGCGTAGATATAGGTAGGAGACAAGCTTTCTTT.

The J gene is TRBJ1-6, the V gene TRBV6-1, with TRBD1 matching 10 bases. Germline V CDR1 and CDR2: MNHNS, SASEGT. V lost 4 bases and J lost 6; bases outside the gene matches: 9. The CDR3 consists of 17 residues. This chain's CDR3 is CASSGWTGGTGNSPLHF. CDR3 sequence (DNA): TGTGCCAGCAGTGGTTGGACAGGGGGAACGGGTAATTCACCCCTCCACTTT.

The V call is TRBV6-5, the J call TRBJ1-3, with no clear D. Between the trimmed V and J ends, which lost 7 bases and 8 bases, there was a span of 12 bases. The CDR3 spans 12 residues. The germline V gene has CDR1 MNHEY and CDR2 SVGAGI. The CDR3 protein is CASTKTGDTIYF. CDR3 coding DNA: TGTGCCAGCACCAAAACGGGAGACACCATATATTTT.

The V call is TRBV27, the J call TRBJ2-1; 9 bases line up with TRBD2. Germline values: CDR1 MNHEY, CDR2 SMNVEV (reference sequence). V was clipped by 2 bases and J by 4 bases; unmatched bases: 0. The CDR3 covers 14 residues. The CDR3 nucleotides read TGTGCCAGCAGTTTAGCGGGAGGGTACAATGAGCAGTTCTTC. It is translated as CASSLAGGYNEQFF.

This chain uses TRBV9 with TRBJ2-1; D call uncertain. Germline CDR1 and CDR2: SGDLS and YYNGEE. Trimming removed 2 bases at V and 1 base at J, with 10 bases between. This CDR3 spans 15 amino acids. Written as DNA, the CDR3 is TGTGCCAGCAGCGTTCATACGGATTCCTACAATGAGCAGTTCTTC. This translates into CASSVHTDSYNEQFF.

The chain has TRBV29-1 and TRBJ2-5; the D gene could be TRBD1 or TRBD2 (5 bases each). The V gene's germline CDR1 is SQVTM and CDR2 ANQGSEA. This CDR3 has 11 amino acids. V was trimmed by 6 bases and J by 6 bases, leaving 11 bases between them. For the CDR3, the DNA is TGCAGCGTAGGGACGGGGCAGACCCAGTACTTC. Translation: CSVGTGQTQYF.

In its sample, this clone ranks as medium-sized (0.01 to 0.1%). In nucleotides, the CDR3 is TGTGCCAGCAGCTCACGACGAGGGAACACTGAAGCTTTCTTT. Translated, it gives CASSSRRGNTEAFF. The V gene is TRBV11-2, the J gene TRBJ1-1; D is uncertain. Trimming stripped 4 bases from V and 1 base from J, with 10 bases between. CDR1 and CDR2 (germline): SGHAT, FQNNGV. This CDR3 spans 14 amino acids.

The V gene is TRBV7-2, the J gene TRBJ1-1; tentative D call: TRBD1 (5 bases). Germline CDR1 is SGHTA and CDR2 is FQGNSA. The CDR3 covers 14 residues. The V end was cut by 5 bases, the J end by 4 bases, with 14 bases between. CDR3 coding DNA: TGTGCCAGCAGCCCCACCGGGGGGATCACTGAAGCTTTCTTT. Translation: CASSPTGGITEAFF.

The gene calls are TRBV30 and TRBJ1-2; the D is unclear. The length of the CDR3 is 13 residues. V was pared by 3 bases and J by 4 bases, with 12 bases between. CDR1 and CDR2 (germline): GTSNPN, SVGIG (reference sequence). CDR3 nucleotides: TGTGCCTGGAGCTACCGGACGGCCTATGGCTACACCTTC. Amino acids: CAWSYRTAYGYTF. The full variable domain, its missing parts supplied by reference TRBV30 and TRBJ1-2, is SQTIHQWPATLVQPVGSPLSLECTVEGTSNPNLYWYRQAAGRGLQLLFYSVGIGQISSEVPQNLSASRPQDRQFILSSKKLLLSDSGFYLCAWSYRTAYGYTFGSGTRLTVV.

The J gene is TRBJ2-5, the V gene TRBV7-8; 13 nucleotides agree with TRBD2. J was trimmed by 4 bases and V by 3 bases; bases with no gene match: 11. The CDR3 contains 18 residues. Germline CDR1 and CDR2: SGHVS and FQNEAQ. The CDR3 coding sequence is TGTGCCAGCAGCTTGGGCCCAGGGACTAGCGGGGTCGGAGAGACCCAGTACTTC. This codes for CASSLGPGTSGVGETQYF. The full variable domain, rest sourced from reference TRBV7-8 and TRBJ2-5, is GAGVSQSPRYKVAKRGQDVALRCDPISGHVSLFWYQQALGQGPEFLTYFQNEAQLDKSGLPSDRFFAERPEGSVSTLKIQRTQQEDSAVYLCASSLGPGTSGVGETQYFGPGTRLLVL.

The rearrangement joins TRBV5-1 to TRBJ2-1; 10 nucleotides match TRBD2. The V segment lost 2 bases and the J segment 9 bases; nucleotides outside the gene matches: 5. This CDR3 contains 14 residues. Germline V lookup: CDR1 SGHRS, CDR2 YFSETQ. CDR3 protein: CASSFGSGGPEQFF. CDR3 nucleotides: TGCGCCAGCAGCTTCGGTAGCGGGGGGCCTGAGCAGTTCTTC.

This clone is judged medium-sized. The CDR3 DNA sequence: TGTGCCAGCAGCGATCTAGGGGGGAATTCACCCCTCCACTTT. As protein: CASSDLGGNSPLHF. The chain is built from TRBV9 and TRBJ1-6; weak D call: TRBD1 (6 bases). In germline, CDR1 is SGDLS, CDR2 YYNGEE. V lost 3 bases, J lost 7 bases, and 11 bases lay in between. The CDR3 contains 14 residues.